These 24 T cell receptor beta chains came from one sample sequenced in a study of T cell responses to AZD1222 COVID-19 vaccine. Here immunoSEQ multiplex PCR was the method, and the copy in TCRdb shows in-frame clones only, minus some. The repertoire holds approximately 200,000 clones, roughly 92% seen once, with approximately 1% in the top ten. Sequencing used peripheral blood, obtained 28 days after the second AZD1222 dose. The receptor set was obtained from an adult who received the AZD1222 COVID-19 vaccine.

The chain couples TRBV5-8 to TRBJ1-2, with D maybe TRBD1 (6 bases). V lost 0 bases and J 4 bases, leaving 16 bases between the germline ends. Germline lookup yields CDR1 SGHTS and CDR2 YDEGEE. CDR3 size: 16 residues. CDR3 sequence: CASSLVLTGGIYGYTF. The CDR3 DNA is TGTGCCAGCAGCTTGGTGCTGACAGGAGGAATCTATGGCTACACCTTC. Full variable domain (remainder filled in from reference TRBV5-8 and TRBJ1-2): EAGVTQSPTHLIKTRGQQATLRCSPISGHTSVYWYQQALGLGLQFLLWYDEGEERNRGNFPPRFSGRQFPNYSSELNVNALELEDSALYLCASSLVLTGGIYGYTFGSGTRLTVV.

This chain links TRBV4-1 with TRBJ2-1, with 8 bases that match TRBD2. Germline V lookup: CDR1 MGHRA, CDR2 YSYEKL. V shed 1 base, J shed 4 bases, and the junction held 3 bases outside the gene matches. CDR3 size: 15 residues. The CDR3 bases are TGCGCCAGCAGCCAAGTGAGCGGGGGTTACAATGAGCAGTTCTTC. This codes for CASSQVSGGYNEQFF.

The chain employs TRBV29-1 and TRBJ1-4, with 7 bases matching TRBD1. Unmatched junction bases numbered 5, after V lost 6 bases and J lost 4 bases. Germline V gene sequence: CDR1 SQVTM, CDR2 ANQGSEA. This CDR3 spans 13 amino acids. The CDR3 protein is CSVRTGFNEKLFF. The CDR3 DNA follows: TGCAGCGTGCGGACAGGCTTTAATGAAAAACTGTTTTTT.

The chain joins TRBV6-5 to TRBJ1-5, with 7 bases identical to TRBD1. This CDR3 spans 15 amino acids. In germline, CDR1 is MNHEY, CDR2 SVGAGI. The V gene end was trimmed by 6 bases and the J gene end by 9 bases; junction bases not matched to a gene: 14. The CDR3 is CASSTGQLKGGPQHF. The DNA of the CDR3 is TGTGCCAGCAGCACGGGACAGCTCAAGGGGGGGCCCCAGCATTTT.

This clone was counted a single time. An end of the junction differs from the germline gene, which may be a read error. This chain links TRBV10-3 with TRBJ1-3; TRBD1 might be the D (6 bases). Germline V gene data show CDR1 as ENHRY and CDR2 as SYGVKD. The CDR3 has 13 residues. DNA for the CDR3: TGCGCCATCACGGCAGGGGATGGAAACACCATATATTTT. Translated: CAITAGDGNTIYF.

The chain employs TRBV7-8 and TRBJ1-4; the D is unclear. Germline V CDR1 and CDR2: SGHVS, FQNEAQ. Deletions cut 0 bases from V and 8 bases from J, with 13 bases between. The CDR3 length is 15 residues. The CDR3 loop reads CASSLAPGTGEKLFF. The CDR3 DNA reads as TGTGCCAGCAGCTTAGCGCCCGGAACGGGCGAAAAACTGTTTTTT.

The genes are TRBV27 and TRBJ1-2, with D unresolved. Germline V gives CDR1 MNHEY, CDR2 SMNVEV (reference sequence). Trimming shortened V by 10 bases and J by 1 base, and 7 bases separated the two germline ends. CDR3 length: 11 amino acids. The CDR3 reads CATSGNYGYTF. The CDR3 DNA reads as TGTGCCACCTCTGGTAACTATGGCTACACCTTC.

This clone was detected only a few times. The V and J genes are TRBV5-5 and TRBJ1-5; D gene ambiguous. The V gene's germline CDR1 is SGHKS and CDR2 YYEKEE (reference sequence). This CDR3 is 15 amino acids long. The V gene lost 0 bases and the J gene lost 0 bases, with 7 bases spanning the gap. CDR3 amino acids: CASSLVQNSNQPQHF. DNA of the CDR3: TGTGCCAGCAGCTTGGTACAGAATAGCAATCAGCCCCAGCATTTT. Based on the CDR3 plus reference TRBV5-5 and TRBJ1-5, the full variable domain is DAGVTQSPTHLIKTRGQQVTLRCSPISGHKSVSWYQQVLGQGPQFIFQYYEKEERGRGNFPDRFSARQFPNYSSELNVNALLLGDSALYLCASSLVQNSNQPQHFGDGTRLSIL.

V gene TRBV14 combines with J gene TRBJ2-1; D is unclear. Germline CDR1 SGHDN, CDR2 FVKESK. The ends were cut back, 0 bases at V and 5 bases at J, with 14 bases in the middle. This CDR3 is 16 amino acids long. CDR3 in amino acids: CASSQETNLPHNEQFF. CDR3 DNA sequence: TGTGCCAGCAGCCAAGAAACAAACCTCCCCCACAATGAGCAGTTCTTC.

The rearrangement joins TRBV6-6 to TRBJ1-2; 8 nucleotides line up with TRBD1. Germline assignment: CDR1 MNHNY and CDR2 SVGAGI (reference sequence). The V and J ends lost 5 bases and 8 bases, in that order; junction bases with no gene match: 13. This CDR3 is built from 15 residues. The CDR3 bases are TGTGCCAGCAGTCCCGACGGGACAGGCGTTGGGGGCTACACCTTC. It encodes CASSPDGTGVGGYTF.

The chain combines TRBV2 with TRBJ1-2, with D uncertain. The CDR3 consists of 10 residues. Trimming pared 2 bases from V and 11 bases from J, leaving 6 bases between. The germline CDR1 and CDR2 sequences are SNHLY and FYNNEI. The CDR3 reads CASSEYRYTF. In DNA, the CDR3 is TGTGCCAGCAGTGAATACCGTTACACCTTC. Full variable domain (outside the CDR3, taken from reference TRBV2 and TRBJ1-2): EPEVTQTPSHQVTQMGQEVILRCVPISNHLYFYWYRQILGQKVEFLVSFYNNEISEKSEIFDDQFSVERPDGSNFTLKIRSTKLEDSAMYFCASSEYRYTFGSGTRLTVV.

The CDR3 loop reads CSVEVYDGYTF. The CDR3 region has the DNA TGCAGCGTTGAGGTATATGATGGCTACACCTTC. The V gene is TRBV29-1, the J gene TRBJ1-2; D is unresolved. Per germline, CDR1 SQVTM and CDR2 ANQGSEA. This CDR3 contains 11 residues. The V end was cut by 3 bases, the J end by 6 bases, with 8 bases between.

The J gene is TRBJ2-7, the V gene TRBV6-6; D perhaps matches TRBD1 (5 bases). Between the trimmed V and J ends, which lost 3 bases and 7 bases, there was a span of 10 bases. Germline V gives CDR1 MNHNY, CDR2 SVGAGI (reference sequence). The CDR3 is 12 amino acids. Here the CDR3 reads CASSYSGIEQYF. CDR3 coding DNA: TGTGCCAGCAGTTATTCAGGGATTGAGCAGTACTTC.

The chain combines TRBV6-2 or TRBV6-3 with TRBJ2-1, with D unclear. This CDR3 has 15 amino acids. The V end was cut by 2 bases, the J end by 6 bases, with 14 bases between. CDR1 and CDR2 (germline): MNHEY, SVGEGT. The CDR3 is CASSYPWVNGNEQFF. The CDR3 nucleotides are TGTGCCAGCAGTTACCCGTGGGTGAATGGCAATGAGCAGTTCTTC.

The V and J genes are TRBV6-4 and TRBJ2-1, with a tentative D call TRBD1 (5 bases). Germline lookup yields CDR1 MRHNA and CDR2 SNTAGT. The length of the CDR3 is 14 residues. Trimming shortened V by 4 bases and J by 3 bases, and 10 bases separated the two germline ends. CDR3 loop: CASSVDRGYNEQFF. Written as DNA, the CDR3 is TGTGCCAGCAGTGTAGATAGGGGCTACAATGAGCAGTTCTTC.

The gene calls are TRBV3-1 (or the pseudogene TRBV3-2) and TRBJ2-5; TRBD2 might be the D (5 bases). V shed 3 bases and J shed 3 bases, with 11 bases lying between them. Germline CDR1 is LGHDT and CDR2 is YNNKEL (reference sequence). The CDR3 is made up of 14 amino acids. The CDR3 is CASSHEGLKETQYF. CDR3 DNA: TGTGCCAGCAGCCATGAAGGACTTAAAGAGACCCAGTACTTC.

This clone appeared a single time. This chain joins TRBV5-6 and TRBJ1-2; TRBD1 aligns across 8 bases. Germline trimming cut 2 bases from V and 3 bases from J; bases unmatched to any gene: 3. Per the germline V gene, CDR1 is SGHDT and CDR2 is YYEEEE. The CDR3 covers 14 residues. CDR3 loop: CASSFRGRDYGYTF. DNA for the CDR3: TGTGCCAGCAGCTTCAGGGGGCGCGACTATGGCTACACCTTC.

V is TRBV9 and J is TRBJ2-2, with D tentatively TRBD1 (6 bases). This CDR3 contains 14 residues. Deletions cut 5 bases from V and 4 bases from J, with 12 bases between. Per germline, CDR1 SGDLS and CDR2 YYNGEE. The CDR3: CASRAGVGTGELFF. The CDR3 coding sequence is TGTGCCAGCAGAGCAGGGGTCGGCACCGGGGAGCTGTTTTTT.

This chain uses TRBV7-8 with TRBJ1-5; D perhaps matches TRBD1 (6 bases). With 4 bases removed from V and 4 bases from J, the gap between germline ends came to 8 bases. The CDR3 spans 13 residues. CDR1 is SGHVS, CDR2 FQNEAQ, per germline. The CDR3 protein is CASSSQGNQPQHF. The CDR3 DNA follows: TGTGCCAGCAGCTCGCAGGGGAATCAGCCCCAGCATTTT.

This clone was seen a single time. This sequence joins TRBV6-5 and TRBJ1-6, with D unresolved. Trimming stripped 8 bases from V and 8 bases from J, with 13 bases between. Germline-derived CDR1 and CDR2 are MNHEY and SVGAGI. The CDR3 is 13 amino acids. The CDR3 bases are TGTGCCAGCTCGGACTTCATGGATTCACCCCTCCACTTT. Translation: CASSDFMDSPLHF.

The chain uses TRBV28 and TRBJ1-1; D call uncertain. The CDR3 spans 14 residues. Germline V gene sequence: CDR1 MDHEN, CDR2 SYDVKM. With 8 bases removed from V and 1 base from J, the gap between germline ends came to 14 bases. This CDR3 is CASGLLPPNTEAFF. In nucleotides, the CDR3 is TGTGCCAGCGGCCTTCTTCCCCCGAACACTGAAGCTTTCTTT. The full variable domain, its missing parts supplied by reference TRBV28 and TRBJ1-1, is DVKVTQSSRYLVKRTGEKVFLECVQDMDHENMFWYRQDPGLGLRLIYFSYDVKMKEKGDIPEGYSVSREKKERFSLILESASTNQTSMYLCASGLLPPNTEAFFGQGTRLTVV.

The chain couples TRBV12-3 or TRBV12-4 to TRBJ2-2; D is ambiguous. The CDR3 spans 12 residues. Deletions cut 5 bases from V and 3 bases from J, with 4 bases between. In DNA form, the CDR3 reads TGTGCCAGCAGTCGAGACACCGGGGAGCTGTTTTTT. Its translation: CASSRDTGELFF.

This clone was seen once. The chain recombines TRBV3-1 (or the pseudogene TRBV3-2) with TRBJ2-7; D is possibly TRBD1 (6 bases). In germline, CDR1 is LGHDT, CDR2 YNNKEL (reference sequence). This CDR3 has 14 amino acids. V lost 5 bases and J lost 4, with 15 bases in between. The CDR3 DNA reads TGTGCCAGCAGCTTACCGGGACACTTATACGAGCAGTACTTC. This gives the protein CASSLPGHLYEQYF.

The chain carries TRBV6-5 and TRBJ1-3, with TRBD1 matching over 7 bases. V gave up 2 bases and J gave up 2 bases; unmatched junction bases: 3. Germline CDR1 reads MNHEY; CDR2 reads SVGAGI. CDR3 size: 15 residues. The CDR3 bases are TGTGCCAGCAGTTACACGGGACAGCCTGGAAACACCATATATTTT. It translates to CASSYTGQPGNTIYF.